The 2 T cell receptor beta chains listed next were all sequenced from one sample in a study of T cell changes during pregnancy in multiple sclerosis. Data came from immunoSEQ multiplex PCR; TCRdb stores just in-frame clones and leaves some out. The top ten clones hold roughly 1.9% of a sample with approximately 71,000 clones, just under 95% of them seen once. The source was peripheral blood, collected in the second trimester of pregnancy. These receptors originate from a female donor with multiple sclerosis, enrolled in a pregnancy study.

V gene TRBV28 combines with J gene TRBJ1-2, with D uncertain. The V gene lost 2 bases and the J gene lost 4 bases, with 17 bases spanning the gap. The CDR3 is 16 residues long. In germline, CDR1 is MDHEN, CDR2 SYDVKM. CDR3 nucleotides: TGTGCCAGCAGTTTAAGTGAGGGCAGTAACCTCTATGGCTACACCTTC. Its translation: CASSLSEGSNLYGYTF.

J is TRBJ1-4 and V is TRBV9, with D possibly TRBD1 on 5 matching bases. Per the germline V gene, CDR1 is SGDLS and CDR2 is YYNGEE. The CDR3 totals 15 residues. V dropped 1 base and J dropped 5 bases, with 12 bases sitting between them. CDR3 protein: CASSVRGMGNEKLFF. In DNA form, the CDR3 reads TGTGCCAGCAGCGTAAGGGGAATGGGGAATGAAAAACTGTTTTTT. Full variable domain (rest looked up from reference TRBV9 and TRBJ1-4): DSGVTQTPKHLITATGQRVTLRCSPRSGDLSVYWYQQSLDQGLQFLIQYYNGEERAKGNILERFSAQQFPDLHSELNLSSLELGDSALYFCASSVRGMGNEKLFFGSGTQLSVL.